This T cell receptor (beta chain) was sequenced for a study of T cells in Graves' hyperthyroidism and ophthalmopathy. Germline values: CDR1 MNHEY, CDR2 SMNVEV (reference sequence). The CDR3 loop spans 14 amino acids. Trimming pared 3 bases from V and 4 bases from J, leaving 9 bases between. Researchers took RNA transcripts and amplified the TCR beta CDR3 regions from them. The HTBI primer set served for first-round RT-PCR of the TCR CDR3. TCRdb reprocessed the multiplex PCR reads via MiXCR and lists one record per CDR3 protein. The sample has hundreds of thousands of distinct CDR3 sequences, 14% to 15% seen once; the top ten hold approximately 4.2%.

This TCR was sampled from a middle-aged woman with Graves' ophthalmopathy. Specimen: blood. V usage is TRBV27 and J usage is TRBJ2-2; D unresolved. The CDR3 sequence is CASSFSASTGELFF. The CDR3 nucleotides are TGTGCCAGCAGTTTTTCGGCGAGCACCGGGGAGCTGTTTTTT.